What follows are 26 T cell receptor beta chains derived from one specimen sequenced in a study of molecular identifiers for immune sequencing clone quantification. TCRdb reprocessed the PCR reads via MiXCR and lists one record per CDR3 protein. This table has about 640,000 distinct CDR3 sequences, around 20% appearing once. Sequencing used naive CD8+ T cells from blood, with Jurkat cell RNA spiked in. Subset reported: FACS-sorted CD8+CD4-CCR7+CD45RA+ naive T cells. Every receptor here comes from a human donor in good health. Some libraries in this study had Jurkat cell RNA spiked in.

Concerning this clonotype: This may be a read error: a much more frequent sequence differs by one nucleotide. The rearrangement links TRBV12-5 to TRBJ2-3; D call uncertain. The CDR3 consists of 13 residues. The germline V and J ends were trimmed by 3 bases and 5 bases, with 9 bases remaining between them. Germline V gene lookup returns CDR1 LGHNT and CDR2 FRNRAP. The chain's CDR3 is CASGFLTRDTQYF. DNA for the CDR3: TGTGCTAGTGGTTTCCTTACTCGAGATACGCAGTATTTT.

Many counts were recorded for this clonotype. This rearrangement joins TRBV27 to TRBJ2-7, with a possible D match to TRBD1 (6 bases). V gave up 5 bases and J gave up 3 bases, with 14 bases separating them. The CDR3 sequence is 14 residues long. The germline V gene encodes CDR1 MNHEY and CDR2 SMNVEV (reference sequence). CDR3 sequence reads: CASSPRTELYEQYF. The CDR3 coding sequence is TGTGCCAGCAGTCCGCGGACAGAGCTCTACGAGCAGTACTTC.

This clonotype was detected ten times or more. V is TRBV7-9 and J is TRBJ2-1, with 8 positions matching TRBD2. V lost 5 bases, J lost 1 base, and 4 bases stayed unmatched. Germline values: CDR1 SEHNR, CDR2 FQNEAQ (reference sequence). The CDR3 is 15 amino acids. The chain's CDR3 is CASSPASGSYNEQFF. In DNA, the CDR3 is TGTGCCAGCAGCCCCGCTAGCGGGTCCTACAATGAGCAGTTCTTC.

The V and J genes are TRBV19 and TRBJ1-5; D remains unclear. V lost 3 bases and J lost 0, with 9 bases in between. Looked up from germline, CDR1 is LNHDA and CDR2 is SQIVND (reference sequence). The CDR3 loop spans 15 amino acids. The CDR3 reads CASSMVGFSNQPQHF. The CDR3 region has the DNA TGTGCCAGTAGTATGGTGGGCTTTAGCAATCAGCCCCAGCATTTT.

This clonotype was seen repeatedly, ten times or more. The V and J genes are TRBV5-4 and TRBJ2-7; 10 bases line up with TRBD1. The CDR3 is 14 residues long. The germline V gene encodes CDR1 SGHNT and CDR2 YYREEE (reference sequence). Trimming cost V 3 bases and J 0 bases; bases outside gene matches: 0. The CDR3 here is CASSWDRGSYEQYF. In nucleotides, the CDR3 is TGTGCCAGCAGCTGGGACAGGGGCTCCTACGAGCAGTACTTC.

This chain connects TRBV5-1 to TRBJ2-1; 7 bases agree with TRBD2. Germline CDR1 is SGHRS and CDR2 is YFSETQ. The V segment lost 0 bases and the J segment 6 bases; nucleotides outside the gene matches: 9. The CDR3 has 16 residues. The CDR3 spells CASSLELGGWGNEQFF. CDR3 sequence (DNA): TGCGCCAGCAGCTTGGAATTGGGGGGGTGGGGCAATGAGCAGTTCTTC.

This clonotype was seen a single time. This may be a read error, as it is one base from a much larger clone. The J gene is TRBJ1-5, the V gene TRBV27; D ambiguous. CDR1 MNHEY and CDR2 SMNVEV come from the germline V gene (reference sequence). This CDR3 is built from 16 residues. Written as DNA, the CDR3 is TGTGCCAGCGGTTTAATTGGTCCGTATGGCAATCAGCCCCAGCATTTT. As protein: CASGLIGPYGNQPQHF.

As regards this clonotype: This may be a read error: a much more frequent sequence differs by one nucleotide. The rearrangement joins TRBV7-2 to TRBJ1-4; D not resolved. Germline assignment: CDR1 SGHTA and CDR2 FQGNSA. The germline V and J ends were trimmed by 4 bases and 14 bases, with 8 bases remaining between them. The CDR3 contains 10 residues. The CDR3 protein is CASSCLGLFF. CDR3 nucleotides: TGTGCCAGCAGCTGTCTGGGTCTGTTTTTT.

The table lists this clonotype with many counts. The chain couples TRBV19 to TRBJ2-7; tentatively, D is TRBD2 (5 bases). V lost 8 bases and J 1 base, leaving 12 bases between the germline ends. CDR3 length: 13 residues. Per germline, CDR1 LNHDA and CDR2 SQIVND (reference sequence). The CDR3: CASDSGNSYEQYF. The CDR3 DNA sequence: TGTGCCAGTGACTCCGGGAATTCCTACGAGCAGTACTTC.

This clonotype has more than one count but fewer than ten. V usage is TRBV2 and J usage is TRBJ2-5, with D perhaps TRBD2 (5 bases). CDR1 and CDR2 from the germline V gene are SNHLY and FYNNEI. The CDR3 has 13 residues. Trimming took 7 bases from V and 2 from J, leaving 11 bases between them. CDR3 residues: CASIRRAQETQYF. The CDR3 nucleotides read TGTGCCAGCATCAGGCGGGCGCAAGAGACCCAGTACTTC.

This clonotype was recorded many times. V and J are TRBV28 and TRBJ1-1, with 11 bases matching TRBD1. The CDR3 consists of 14 residues. Germline lookup yields CDR1 MDHEN and CDR2 SYDVKM. J lost 4 bases, V lost 5 bases, and 3 bases had no gene match. CDR3 protein: CASSPGTGGTEAFF. For the CDR3, the DNA is TGTGCCAGCAGTCCCGGGACAGGGGGCACTGAAGCTTTCTTT.

This clonotype was seen at least ten times. This rearrangement joins TRBV12-5 to TRBJ1-6; D is unclear. The germline gives CDR1 LGHNT, CDR2 FRNRAP. The CDR3 runs to 15 residues. The V and J ends lost 0 bases and 8 bases respectively, with 11 bases between them. As DNA, the CDR3 is TGTGCTAGTGGTTTGGTTGAGGCGTATTATTCACCCCTCCACTTT. Protein sequence: CASGLVEAYYSPLHF.

Note on this clonotype: A much larger clonotype is one base distant, so this may be a read error. The gene calls are TRBV7-6 and TRBJ2-5, with TRBD2 identical over 13 bases. Unmatched junction bases numbered 12, after V lost 5 bases and J lost 9 bases. The CDR3 is 16 amino acids. Germline loops: CDR1 SGHVS, CDR2 FNYEAQ. In DNA form, the CDR3 reads TGTGCCAGCAGCCCACGGACTAGCGGGAGTAGCGAGGCCCAGTACTTC. This encodes CASSPRTSGSSEAQYF.

As concerns this clonotype: A much larger clone differs by one base, so this may be a read error. The V and J genes are TRBV4-3 and TRBJ2-7; D call uncertain. This CDR3 is 14 amino acids long. Germline-derived CDR1 and CDR2 are LGHNA and YSLEER. CDR3 DNA: TGCGCCAGCAGCCAGAACCCCAGCTCCTACGAGCGGTACTTC. Translating it yields CASSQNPSSYERYF.

This clonotype was observed a handful of times. Just one base apart from a much larger clone, this may be a read error. V is TRBV12-3 or TRBV12-4 and J is TRBJ2-3; D uncertain. CDR3 length: 14 amino acids. The CDR3 loop is CASSLYYETDMQYF. The CDR3 DNA is TGTGCCAGCAGTTTGTACTACGAAACAGATATGCAGTATTTT.

This clonotype was observed once. A much larger clone lies a single base off, so this may be a read error. The V gene is TRBV19, the J gene TRBJ2-1; TRBD2 matches at 9 bases. CDR1 is LNHDA and CDR2 is SQIVND in the germline V gene (reference sequence). The CDR3 length is 15 residues. The CDR3 loop is CASSVDSGRSNEQFF. CDR3 nucleotide sequence: TGTGCCAGTAGTGTAGACAGCGGGAGGAGCAATGAGCAGTTCTTC.

In this sample, this clonotype turned up many times. This CDR3 is CASRNGQGSNQPQHF. CDR3 nucleotide sequence: TGTGCCAGCAGGAACGGACAGGGCTCCAATCAGCCCCAGCATTTT. V usage is TRBV12-3 or TRBV12-4 and J usage is TRBJ1-5; 8 nucleotides align to TRBD1. Trimming took 6 bases from V and 3 from J; bases not matched to a gene: 7. This CDR3 region has 15 residues.

In regard to this clonotype: This may stem from a read error, because a much larger clone lies one nucleotide away. The rearrangement links TRBV3-2 to TRBJ1-1; the D segment call TRBD1 is taken from the table without a DNA check. TRBV3-2 is a known pseudogene. There are 17 residues in the CDR3. DNA of the CDR3: TGTGCCAGCAGCCAGACATTACCTAACAGGGCTCAGACTGAAGCTTCCTTT. Protein: CASSQTLPNRAQTEASF.

This clonotype was detected many times. The V and J genes are TRBV7-9 and TRBJ2-5; TRBD1 matches at 8 bases. The CDR3 sequence is 15 residues long. After removal of 1 base from V and 2 bases from J, the junction contained 3 bases not matched to a gene. Germline V gene data show CDR1 as SEHNR and CDR2 as FQNEAQ (reference sequence). CDR3 DNA: TGTGCCAGCAGCTTAGTACAGGGGGTTCAAGAGACCCAGTACTTC. Encoded protein: CASSLVQGVQETQYF. Drawing the rest from reference TRBV7-9 and TRBJ2-5, the complete variable domain is DTGVSQNPRHKITKRGQNVTFRCDPISEHNRLYWYRQTLGQGPEFLTYFQNEAQLEKSRLLSDRFSAERPKGSFSTLEIQRTEQGDSAMYLCASSLVQGVQETQYFGPGTRLLVL.

This clonotype was counted between two and nine times. The chain uses TRBV4-3 and TRBJ1-2; D is perhaps TRBD1 (6 bases). This CDR3 comprises 16 residues. The germline gives CDR1 LGHNA, CDR2 YSLEER. Trimming took 0 bases from V and 6 from J, leaving 17 bases between them. CDR3 DNA: TGCGCCAGCAGCCAAGATAGCGGGGGCGCGCCCCATGGCTACACCTTC. This sequence encodes CASSQDSGGAPHGYTF.

The table lists this clonotype with a few counts. This chain joins TRBV24-1 and TRBJ1-5, with unresolved D. The CDR3 totals 16 residues. Trimming shortened V by 4 bases and J by 5 bases, and 17 bases separated the two germline ends. Germline assignment: CDR1 KGHDR and CDR2 SFDVKD. The CDR3: CATSDYVPLKYQPQHF. The CDR3 DNA sequence: TGTGCCACCAGTGACTACGTCCCGCTGAAATATCAGCCCCAGCATTTT.

This clonotype has at least ten counts. The V gene is TRBV29-1, the J gene TRBJ1-3; possible D gene TRBD1, 6 bases. CDR3 size: 15 residues. Trimming removed 7 bases at V and 2 bases at J, with 18 bases between. Per germline, CDR1 SQVTM and CDR2 ANQGSEA. This CDR3 reads CSAVGHSFAGNTIYF. The CDR3 DNA reads TGCAGCGCAGTGGGACATTCATTCGCTGGAAACACCATATATTTT.

Points on this clonotype: At one end, the junction sequence differs from germline, possibly due to a read error. The genes are TRBV6-2 or TRBV6-3 and TRBJ2-1; D remains unclear. This CDR3 is built from 16 residues. In germline, CDR1 is MNHEY, CDR2 SVGEGT. CDR3 sequence (DNA): TGTGCCAGCAGTTACTCGCGAGTGGGTTGGGCTAATGAGCGGTTCTTC. This translates into CASSYSRVGWANERFF.

This clonotype appeared many times. V and J are TRBV12-3 or TRBV12-4 and TRBJ2-5, with 7 bases identical to TRBD1. The CDR3 spans 15 residues. The junction had 9 bases not matched to a gene; V was cut back by 3 bases and J by 5 bases. The CDR3 DNA reads TGTGCCAGCAGTTTCCCGGGGCAGGGGGTTGAGACCCAGTACTTC. Encoded protein: CASSFPGQGVETQYF.

This clonotype was detected a few times. The chain recombines TRBV5-1 with TRBJ2-3; unclear D gene. The ends were cut back, 0 bases at V and 10 bases at J, with 9 bases in the middle. Germline V CDR1 and CDR2: SGHRS, YFSETQ. The CDR3 covers 12 residues. The CDR3 DNA follows: TGCGCCAGCAGCTTGGGGCCGCTGGCGCAGTATTTT. Its translation: CASSLGPLAQYF.

In its sample, this clonotype was seen many times. The chain joins TRBV7-6 to TRBJ1-1; the D gene is possibly TRBD1 (6 bases). CDR1 and CDR2 (germline): SGHVS, FNYEAQ. Trimming cost V 5 bases and J 1 base, with 14 bases left between them. The CDR3 has 15 residues. CDR3 coding DNA: TGTGCCAGCAGCCCCAGCAGGGGTCCGAACACTGAAGCTTTCTTT. It translates to CASSPSRGPNTEAFF.